The 4 T cell receptor beta chains presented below share a single source sample, sequenced in a study of T-cell memory formation after mild COVID-19. TCRdb fed the 5' RACE reads into MiXCR, producing one record per CDR3 protein. The table records hundreds of thousands of distinct CDR3 sequences, around 27% of them present only once. The sequencing input was PBMCs or a T cell subset sorted from them (not recorded which). The receptor source for this set is an adult woman who had mild COVID-19 (a few samples of this study predate the infection). Cell type and time point are not known.

The V call is TRBV9, the J call TRBJ2-5; TRBD2 matches 12 bases. The CDR3 consists of 15 residues. J gave up 1 base and V 2 bases, and 0 bases lay outside the gene matches. Germline V CDR1 and CDR2: SGDLS, YYNGEE. CDR3 protein: CASSVTSGGQETQYF. The CDR3 DNA is TGTGCCAGCAGCGTGACTAGCGGGGGCCAAGAGACCCAGTACTTC. The whole variable domain, filled in from reference TRBV9 and TRBJ2-5, reads DSGVTQTPKHLITATGQRVTLRCSPRSGDLSVYWYQQSLDQGLQFLIQYYNGEERAKGNILERFSAQQFPDLHSELNLSSLELGDSALYFCASSVTSGGQETQYFGPGTRLLVL.

The V gene is TRBV5-6, the J gene TRBJ2-7, with D perhaps TRBD1 or TRBD2 (5 bases each). The CDR3 contains 12 residues. Looked up from germline, CDR1 is SGHDT and CDR2 is YYEEEE. The V end lost 3 bases, the J end lost 13 bases, and 17 bases lay between the germline ends. In DNA, the CDR3 is TGTGCCAGCAGCTCACCAGGGACGGGAATTTACTTC. This translates into CASSSPGTGIYF.

This clonotype showed up just a few times. The chain is built from TRBV5-1 and TRBJ2-3; the D is unclear. Germline-derived CDR1 and CDR2 are SGHRS and YFSETQ. The V end lost 0 bases, the J end lost 4 bases, and 6 bases lay between the germline ends. The CDR3 runs to 13 residues. The CDR3 here is CASSLDGADTQYF. The CDR3 nucleotides are TGCGCCAGCAGCTTGGATGGTGCAGATACGCAGTATTTT.

This clonotype was recorded once. This chain joins TRBV19 and TRBJ1-5; D is perhaps TRBD1 (6 bases). The V and J ends lost 5 bases and 3 bases respectively, with 17 bases between them. Germline CDR1 and CDR2: LNHDA and SQIVND (reference sequence). The CDR3 runs to 16 residues. CDR3 sequence: CASSVQGTLNNQPQHF. The CDR3 coding sequence is TGTGCCAGTAGTGTCCAGGGGACTTTGAACAATCAGCCCCAGCATTTT.